This is a list of T cell receptor beta chains from one sample in a study of T cell responses to AZD1222 COVID-19 vaccine. The repertoire was sequenced with immunoSEQ multiplex PCR; TCRdb's copy has only in-frame clones and lacks some. The sample holds about 85,000 clones, around 84% seen once. Here the sequenced sample was peripheral blood, taken 28 days after the second AZD1222 dose. The receptors here all came from an adult who received the AZD1222 COVID-19 vaccine. Both conserved end residues are part of each CDR3. The order of the fields is V gene, J gene, CDR3 protein.

V gene: TRBV7-2; J gene: TRBJ2-7; CDR3 protein: CASMALSTDEQYF
V gene: TRBV6-2/TRBV6-3; J gene: TRBJ2-5; CDR3 protein: CASSVHGLAGVGGETQYF
V gene: TRBV19; J gene: TRBJ1-2; CDR3 protein: CASSRTVANYGYTF
V gene: TRBV5-6; J gene: TRBJ2-7; CDR3 protein: CASSSGLSYEQYF
V gene: TRBV30; J gene: TRBJ1-6; CDR3 protein: CAWRGNSASPLHF
V gene: TRBV28; J gene: TRBJ2-5; CDR3 protein: CASNEIAEEETQYF
V gene: TRBV20-1; J gene: TRBJ1-1; CDR3 protein: CSASWTGVTTEAFF
V gene: TRBV5-4; J gene: TRBJ2-7; CDR3 protein: CASSSRRDSSYEQYF
V gene: TRBV30; J gene: TRBJ1-1; CDR3 protein: CAWSSGTEAFF
V gene: TRBV11-3; J gene: TRBJ2-3; CDR3 protein: CASSLDRGADTQYF
V gene: TRBV5-4; J gene: TRBJ1-3; CDR3 protein: CASSSGQGAAGNTIYF
V gene: TRBV19; J gene: TRBJ2-5; CDR3 protein: CASSSGTRGTQYF
V gene: TRBV19; J gene: TRBJ2-3; CDR3 protein: CASSRGTGQTDTQYF
V gene: TRBV30; J gene: TRBJ1-4; CDR3 protein: CAWRENEKLFF
V gene: TRBV15; J gene: TRBJ2-7; CDR3 protein: CATSRDRASGPYEQYF
V gene: TRBV28; J gene: TRBJ1-5; CDR3 protein: CASSSGTVNQPQHF
V gene: TRBV3-1/TRBV3-2; J gene: TRBJ2-3; CDR3 protein: CASSLFGDTQYF
V gene: TRBV27; J gene: TRBJ2-1; CDR3 protein: CASSLSKKSSYNEQFF
V gene: TRBV5-7; J gene: TRBJ1-5; CDR3 protein: CASSRGQGLCQPQHF
V gene: TRBV5-4; J gene: TRBJ2-1; CDR3 protein: CASRATSGRDNEQFF
V gene: TRBV6-5; J gene: TRBJ2-5; CDR3 protein: CASERDRGLQTQYF
V gene: TRBV5-8; J gene: TRBJ2-5; CDR3 protein: CASSFGRDLQETQYF
V gene: TRBV28; J gene: TRBJ2-5; CDR3 protein: CASSFVGQQETQYF
V gene: TRBV19; J gene: TRBJ2-3; CDR3 protein: CASSIDGYTDTQYF
V gene: TRBV7-2; J gene: TRBJ2-1; CDR3 protein: CASSPDWVTYNEQFF
V gene: TRBV7-2; J gene: TRBJ2-1; CDR3 protein: CASSLASGRVNEQFF
V gene: TRBV5-1; J gene: TRBJ2-7; CDR3 protein: CASSKGQGTYEQYF
V gene: TRBV2; J gene: TRBJ2-3; CDR3 protein: CASSLSGSGDTQYF
V gene: TRBV28; J gene: TRBJ2-7; CDR3 protein: CASSLGVDYEQYF
V gene: TRBV28; J gene: TRBJ1-5; CDR3 protein: CASSLRGYGQPQHF
V gene: TRBV6-2/TRBV6-3; J gene: TRBJ1-2; CDR3 protein: CASSYSWQRAHYGYTF
V gene: TRBV18; J gene: TRBJ2-7; CDR3 protein: CASSPYTGTSGIYEQYF
V gene: TRBV5-4; J gene: TRBJ1-2; CDR3 protein: CASSPTTGRSIVYGYTF
V gene: TRBV9; J gene: TRBJ2-2; CDR3 protein: CASSPEGAAGELFF
V gene: TRBV18; J gene: TRBJ1-1; CDR3 protein: CASSPGRDTEAFF
V gene: TRBV3-1/TRBV3-2; J gene: TRBJ1-5; CDR3 protein: CASSQAGGGGDQPQHF
V gene: TRBV23-1; J gene: TRBJ1-2; CDR3 protein: CASSLGPMSGDFGYTF
V gene: TRBV5-1; J gene: TRBJ1-1; CDR3 protein: CASRFSGDRGTEAFF